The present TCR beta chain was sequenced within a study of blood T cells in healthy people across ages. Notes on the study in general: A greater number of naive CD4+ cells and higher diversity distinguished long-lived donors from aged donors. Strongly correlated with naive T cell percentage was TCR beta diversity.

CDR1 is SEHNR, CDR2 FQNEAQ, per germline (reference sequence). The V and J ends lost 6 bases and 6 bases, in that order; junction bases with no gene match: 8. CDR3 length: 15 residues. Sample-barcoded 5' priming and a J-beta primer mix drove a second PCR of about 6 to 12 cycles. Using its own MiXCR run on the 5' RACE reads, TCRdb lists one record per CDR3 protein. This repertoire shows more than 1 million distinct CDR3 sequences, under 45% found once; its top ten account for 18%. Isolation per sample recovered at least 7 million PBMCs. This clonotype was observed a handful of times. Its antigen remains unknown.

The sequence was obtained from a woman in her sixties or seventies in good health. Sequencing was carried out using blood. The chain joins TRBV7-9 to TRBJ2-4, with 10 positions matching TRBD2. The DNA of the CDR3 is TGTGCCAGCAGACCTAGCGGGAGTGGAAGAAACATTCAGTACTTC. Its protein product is CASRPSGSGRNIQYF.